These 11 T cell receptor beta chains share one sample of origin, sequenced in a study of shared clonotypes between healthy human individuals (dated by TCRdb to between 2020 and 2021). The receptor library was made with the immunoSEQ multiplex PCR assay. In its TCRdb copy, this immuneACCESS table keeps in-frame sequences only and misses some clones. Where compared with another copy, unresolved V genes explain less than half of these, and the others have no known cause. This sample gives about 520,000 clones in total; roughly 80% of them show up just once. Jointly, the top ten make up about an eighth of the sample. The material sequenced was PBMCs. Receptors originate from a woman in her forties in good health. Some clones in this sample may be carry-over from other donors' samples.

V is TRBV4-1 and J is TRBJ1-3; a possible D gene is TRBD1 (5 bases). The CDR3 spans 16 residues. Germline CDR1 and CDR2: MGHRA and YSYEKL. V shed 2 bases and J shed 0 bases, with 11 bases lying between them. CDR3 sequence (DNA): TGCGCCAGCAGCCAACCGGGGGTGAGCTCTGGAAACACCATATATTTT. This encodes CASSQPGVSSGNTIYF.

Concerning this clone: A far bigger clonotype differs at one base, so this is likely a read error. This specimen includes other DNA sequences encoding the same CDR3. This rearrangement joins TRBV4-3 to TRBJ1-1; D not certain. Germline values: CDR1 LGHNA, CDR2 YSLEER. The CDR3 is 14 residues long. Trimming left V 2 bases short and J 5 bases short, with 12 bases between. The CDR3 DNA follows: TGCGCCAGCAGCCAACGTACGTCGAGTACTGAAGCTTTCTTT. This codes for CASSQRTSSTEAFF.

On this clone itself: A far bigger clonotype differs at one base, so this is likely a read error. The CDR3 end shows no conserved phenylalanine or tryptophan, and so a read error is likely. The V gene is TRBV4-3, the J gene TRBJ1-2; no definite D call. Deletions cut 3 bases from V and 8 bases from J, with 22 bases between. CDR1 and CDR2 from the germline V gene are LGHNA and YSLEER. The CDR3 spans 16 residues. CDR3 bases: TGCGCCAGCAGCCAGTGGGTGGGCCCGGGTCGTGGCGGCTACACCTCC. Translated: CASSQWVGPGRGGYTS.

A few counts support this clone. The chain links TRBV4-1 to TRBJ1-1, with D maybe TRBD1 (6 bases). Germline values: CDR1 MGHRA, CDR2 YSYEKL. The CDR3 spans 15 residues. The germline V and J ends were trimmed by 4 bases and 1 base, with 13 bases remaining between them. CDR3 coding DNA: TGCGCCAGCAGCCTAGGGGTAGGGGGGAACACTGAAGCTTTCTTT. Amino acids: CASSLGVGGNTEAFF.

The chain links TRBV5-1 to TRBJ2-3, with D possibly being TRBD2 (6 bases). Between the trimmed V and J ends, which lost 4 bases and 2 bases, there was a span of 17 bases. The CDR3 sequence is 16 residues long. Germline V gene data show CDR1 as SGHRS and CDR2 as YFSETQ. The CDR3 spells CASSPGTSRLTDTQYF. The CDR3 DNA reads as TGCGCCAGCAGCCCAGGGACTTCCAGACTCACAGATACGCAGTATTTT.

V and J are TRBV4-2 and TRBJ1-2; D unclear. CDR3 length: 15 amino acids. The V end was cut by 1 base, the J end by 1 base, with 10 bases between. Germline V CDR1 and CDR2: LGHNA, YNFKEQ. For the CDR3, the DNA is TGTGCCAGCAGCCAAGGGTGGTCAGATAACTATGGCTACACCTTC. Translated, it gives CASSQGWSDNYGYTF.

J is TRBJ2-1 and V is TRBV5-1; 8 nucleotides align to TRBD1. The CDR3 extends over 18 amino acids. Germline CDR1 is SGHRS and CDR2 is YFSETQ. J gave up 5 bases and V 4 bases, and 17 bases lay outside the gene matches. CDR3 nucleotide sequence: TGCGCCAGCAGCCTCCGGGACAGGACTACCGTTTTTGACAATGAGCAGTTCTTC. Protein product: CASSLRDRTTVFDNEQFF.

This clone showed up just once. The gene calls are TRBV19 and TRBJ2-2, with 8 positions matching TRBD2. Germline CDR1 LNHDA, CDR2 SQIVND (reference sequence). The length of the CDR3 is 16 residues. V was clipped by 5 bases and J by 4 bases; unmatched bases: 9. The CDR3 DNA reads TGTGCCAGTAGTTCCCTCAGCGGGAGAGGCACCGGGGAGCTGTTTTTT. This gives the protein CASSSLSGRGTGELFF.

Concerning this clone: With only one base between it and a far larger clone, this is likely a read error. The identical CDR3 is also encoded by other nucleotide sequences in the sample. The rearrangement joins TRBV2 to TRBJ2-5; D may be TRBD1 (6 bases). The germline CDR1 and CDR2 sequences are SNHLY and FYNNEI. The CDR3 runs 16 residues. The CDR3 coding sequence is TGTGCCAGCTCTGCCAATACAGGGATGAACGGAGAGACACAGTACTTC. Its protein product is CASSANTGMNGETQYF. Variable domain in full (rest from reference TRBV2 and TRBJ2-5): EPEVTQTPSHQVTQMGQEVILRCVPISNHLYFYWYRQILGQKVEFLVSFYNNEISEKSEIFDDQFSVERPDGSNFTLKIRSTKLEDSAMYFCASSANTGMNGETQYFGPGTRLLVL.

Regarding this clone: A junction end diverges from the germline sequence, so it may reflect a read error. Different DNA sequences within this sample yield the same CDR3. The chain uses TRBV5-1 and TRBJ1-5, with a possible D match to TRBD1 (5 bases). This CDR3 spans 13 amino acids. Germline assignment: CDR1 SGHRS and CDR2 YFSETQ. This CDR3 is CASSLQGRQPQHF. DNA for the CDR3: TGCGCCAGCAGCCTGCAGGGAAGACAGCCCCAGCACTTT. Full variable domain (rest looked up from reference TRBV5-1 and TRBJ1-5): KAGVTQTPRYLIKTRGQQVTLSCSPISGHRSVSWYQQTPGQGLQFLFEYFSETQRNKGNFPGRFSGRQFSNSRSEMNVSTLELGDSALYLCASSLQGRQPQHFGDGTRLSIL.

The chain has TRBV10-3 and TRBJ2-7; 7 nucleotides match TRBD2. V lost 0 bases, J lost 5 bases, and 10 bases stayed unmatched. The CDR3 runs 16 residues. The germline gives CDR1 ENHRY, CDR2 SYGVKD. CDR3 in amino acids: CAISESVGGPSNEQYF. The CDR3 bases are TGTGCCATCAGTGAGTCGGTGGGAGGGCCTTCAAACGAGCAGTACTTC.